These 17 T cell receptor beta chains share one sample of origin, sequenced in a study of T-cell memory formation after mild COVID-19. TCRdb re-analysed the 5' RACE reads in MiXCR, keeping a single row per CDR3 protein. This sample has about 250,000 distinct CDR3 sequences, with 15% found just once. Sequenced input: PBMCs or a T cell subset sorted from them (not recorded which). All receptors come from an adult woman who had mild COVID-19 (a few samples of this study predate the infection). Cell type and time point are not known.

The table lists this clonotype with a few counts. This chain joins TRBV20-1 and TRBJ2-1; perhaps TRBD2 as D (6 bases). This CDR3 is built from 13 residues. Germline assignment: CDR1 DFQATT and CDR2 SNEGSKA (reference sequence). V dropped 3 bases and J dropped 4 bases, with 10 bases sitting between them. CDR3 sequence: CSAREGSYNEQFF. The CDR3 nucleotides are TGCAGTGCTAGGGAGGGGTCGTACAATGAGCAGTTCTTC.

V usage is TRBV12-5 and J usage is TRBJ2-5, with 8 positions matching TRBD2. Germline V gene sequence: CDR1 LGHNT, CDR2 FRNRAP. The CDR3 consists of 18 residues. V shed 5 bases and J 9 bases; nucleotides not matched to a gene: 23. This CDR3 is CASGTPGGISGTPGAQYF. The CDR3, as DNA: TGTGCTAGTGGTACCCCGGGCGGGATTAGCGGGACCCCGGGGGCCCAGTACTTC.

The rearrangement uses TRBV12-3 or TRBV12-4 and TRBJ2-3; D may match TRBD1 or TRBD2 (5 bases each). V gave up 6 bases and J gave up 4 bases, with 14 bases separating them. The CDR3 runs to 14 residues. CDR3 residues: CASRAGRRPDTQYF. The CDR3, as DNA: TGTGCCAGCAGAGCAGGGAGAAGGCCAGATACGCAGTATTTT.

The chain uses TRBV5-4 and TRBJ1-2; maybe TRBD1 (5 bases). CDR1 is SGHNT, CDR2 YYREEE, per germline (reference sequence). Trimming removed 0 bases from V and 7 bases from J, with 10 bases in between. The CDR3 runs to 13 residues. CDR3 sequence (DNA): TGTGCCAGCAGCTTGGCGGAGGGACCTGGCTACACCTTC. This gives the protein CASSLAEGPGYTF. The full variable domain, rest sourced from reference TRBV5-4 and TRBJ1-2, is ETGVTQSPTHLIKTRGQQVTLRCSSQSGHNTVSWYQQALGQGPQFIFQYYREEENGRGNFPPRFSGLQFPNYSSELNVNALELDDSALYLCASSLAEGPGYTFGSGTRLTVV.

The chain combines TRBV14 with TRBJ2-1, with 15 bases fitting TRBD2. J lost 3 bases, V lost 1 base, and 4 bases had no gene match. The CDR3 covers 18 residues. Germline V gives CDR1 SGHDN, CDR2 FVKESK. CDR3 protein: CASSQVWTSGRDYNEQFF. The DNA for the CDR3 is TGTGCCAGCAGCCAAGTCTGGACTAGCGGGAGGGACTACAATGAGCAGTTCTTC.

As DNA, the CDR3 is TGTGCCAGCGTTAGGCGCTCGAACACCGGGGAGCTGTTTTTT. Translated, it gives CASVRRSNTGELFF. This chain uses TRBV6-6 with TRBJ2-2; D is unresolved. Germline-derived CDR1 and CDR2 are MNHNY and SVGAGI (reference sequence). V was trimmed by 8 bases and J by 0 bases, leaving 10 bases between them. The CDR3 contains 14 residues.

This rearrangement joins TRBV7-2 to TRBJ2-5; 7 bases fit TRBD1. The germline gives CDR1 SGHTA, CDR2 FQGNSA. Trimming cost V 5 bases and J 5 bases; bases outside gene matches: 11. This CDR3 comprises 15 residues. The CDR3 DNA follows: TGTGCCAGCAGCCCCAGACAGGGCCCCCAGGAGACCCAGTACTTC. The encoded protein is CASSPRQGPQETQYF.

This clonotype was detected ten times or more. The chain joins TRBV30 to TRBJ1-6; D remains ambiguous. The V gene lost 0 bases and the J gene lost 5 bases, with 8 bases spanning the gap. This CDR3 spans 14 amino acids. Germline assignment: CDR1 GTSNPN and CDR2 SVGIG (reference sequence). The CDR3 DNA reads TGTGCCTGGAGTGTACTAACGGATAATTCACCCCTCCACTTT. This translates into CAWSVLTDNSPLHF.

This clonotype was observed at least ten times. The V call is TRBV6-1, the J call TRBJ2-7; weak D call: TRBD1 (6 bases). The CDR3 has 15 amino acids. The V gene lost 3 bases and the J gene lost 2 bases, with 14 bases spanning the gap. Germline CDR1 and CDR2: MNHNS and SASEGT. CDR3 DNA: TGTGCCAGCAGTGATATGGGACATACCACCTACGAGCAGTACTTC. This encodes CASSDMGHTTYEQYF.

V is TRBV5-6 and J is TRBJ2-4, with unresolved D. Deletions cut 1 base from V and 2 bases from J, with 7 bases between. The CDR3 is made up of 14 amino acids. Germline CDR1 is SGHDT and CDR2 is YYEEEE. CDR3: CASSLWLPKNIQYF. In nucleotides, the CDR3 is TGTGCCAGCAGCTTGTGGTTGCCCAAAAACATTCAGTACTTC. Full variable domain (remainder filled in from reference TRBV5-6 and TRBJ2-4): DAGVTQSPTHLIKTRGQQVTLRCSPKSGHDTVSWYQQALGQGPQFIFQYYEEEERQRGNFPDRFSGHQFPNYSSELNVNALLLGDSALYLCASSLWLPKNIQYFGAGTRLSVL.

This rearrangement joins TRBV20-1 to TRBJ1-5; no reliable D call. The CDR3 is 13 residues long. The V gene's germline CDR1 is DFQATT and CDR2 SNEGSKA (reference sequence). Trimming removed 5 bases at V and 5 bases at J, with 13 bases between. The CDR3 region is CSAPPGWDQPQHF. CDR3 sequence (DNA): TGCAGTGCTCCGCCGGGCTGGGATCAGCCCCAGCATTTT.

This clonotype was detected ten times or more. The rearrangement joins TRBV12-3 or TRBV12-4 to TRBJ2-5; the D is unclear. V gave up 6 bases and J gave up 1 base, with 9 bases separating them. This CDR3 comprises 13 residues. This chain's CDR3 is CASSLGSQETQYF. The CDR3 coding sequence is TGTGCCAGCAGCTTGGGTAGCCAAGAGACCCAGTACTTC.

This chain joins TRBV3-1 and TRBJ2-1, with 7 bases matching TRBD2. The germline V gene has CDR1 LGHDT and CDR2 YNNKEL (reference sequence). Trimming removed 4 bases from V and 2 bases from J; junction bases left unmatched: 2. This CDR3 is 14 amino acids long. As DNA, the CDR3 is TGTGCCAGCAGCCGGGCGGGAGCCTACAATGAGCAGTTCTTC. Protein product: CASSRAGAYNEQFF.

This clonotype was seen a handful of times. V gene TRBV12-3 or TRBV12-4 combines with J gene TRBJ1-2; D remains unclear. The ends were cut back, 7 bases at V and 4 bases at J, with 16 bases in the middle. There are 14 residues in the CDR3. The CDR3 here is CASTAGSFPYGYTF. The CDR3, as DNA: TGTGCCAGCACCGCCGGCTCTTTCCCCTATGGCTACACCTTC.

This clonotype came up many times. V is TRBV15 and J is TRBJ2-7; D uncertain. The germline V gene encodes CDR1 LNHNV and CDR2 YYDKDF (reference sequence). V lost 0 bases, J lost 3 bases, and 9 bases lay in between. The CDR3 extends over 14 amino acids. The CDR3 bases are TGTGCCACCAGCAGAGATCTGGGTCTCTACGAGCAGTACTTC. This sequence encodes CATSRDLGLYEQYF.

The rearrangement links TRBV20-1 to TRBJ1-5; D call uncertain. V lost 6 bases to trimming and J lost 11 bases, with 20 bases between them. The CDR3 is 13 residues long. CDR1 and CDR2 (germline): DFQATT, SNEGSKA (reference sequence). CDR3 DNA: TGCAGTGCCCCCGGCCCACTGGGTCGAGCCCAGCATTTT. Its protein product is CSAPGPLGRAQHF.

There are a few counts of this clonotype. The chain recombines TRBV12-3 or TRBV12-4 with TRBJ1-3; 8 nucleotides match TRBD1. The CDR3 loop spans 14 amino acids. J lost 4 bases, V lost 6 bases, and 5 bases had no gene match. The CDR3 nucleotides are TGTGCCAGCAGAATGGGGACAGGAGGAAACACCATATATTTT. It yields the protein CASRMGTGGNTIYF.